This TCR beta chain appears in the sequencing data of a study of blood T cell repertoires in COVID-19. The V end was cut by 3 bases, the J end by 4 bases, with 8 bases between. Looked up from germline, CDR1 is SGDLS and CDR2 is YYNGEE. The CDR3 length is 13 residues. Measured with immunoSEQ multiplex PCR; TCRdb has only the in-frame clones, and not every one. The data hold 40,000 to 55,000 clones, with approximately 84% observed a single time. The J gene is TRBJ2-1, the V gene TRBV9; no definite D call. This TCR was sampled from a man aged 50 to 60 with active COVID-19. Sequencing was done on a sample of peripheral blood. In DNA form, the CDR3 reads TGTGCCAGCAGCGACTCCCTTTACAATGAGCAGTTCTTC. This codes for CASSDSLYNEQFF.